This record covers a single T cell receptor (beta chain). Here immunoSEQ multiplex PCR was the method, and the copy in TCRdb shows in-frame clones only, minus some. The sample contains roughly 170,000 clones, 80% to 85% of which appear only once. The germline gives CDR1 SNHLY, CDR2 FYNNEI. The CDR3 spans 13 residues. Trimming left V 8 bases short and J 4 bases short, with 13 bases between. The sample comes from a study of cytomegalovirus exposure and HLA in healthy donors. This receptor was identified in a woman aged 18-29 years in good health and CMV-seropositive. The material sequenced was PBMCs. V is TRBV2 and J is TRBJ2-3, with D tentatively TRBD2 (7 bases). CDR3 region: CASSGGPADTQYF. DNA for the CDR3: TGTGCCAGCTCGGGGGGCCCCGCAGATACGCAGTATTTT.